This TCR beta chain appears in the sequencing data of a study of cytomegalovirus exposure and HLA in healthy donors. Unmatched junction bases numbered 11, after V lost 4 bases and J lost 3 bases. Looked up from germline, CDR1 is SGDLS and CDR2 is YYNGEE. This CDR3 has 17 amino acids. PCR employed 60 Vbeta and 13 Jbeta primers. The table came from immunoSEQ multiplex PCR; TCRdb's copy has only in-frame clones and leaves some out. The sample has around 91,000 clones; 50% to 80% are singletons. Although they were nominally healthy when sampled, donors likely had unrecorded immune exposures. This clone was observed a few times.

The sequencing input was PBMCs. This sequence joins TRBV9 and TRBJ2-1; 9 nucleotides agree with TRBD2. This receptor was taken from a man in his 60s in good health and CMV-seronegative. The CDR3 sequence: CASSPPGAGGYYNEQFF. The CDR3 DNA sequence: TGTGCCAGCAGCCCACCGGGAGCGGGAGGTTACTACAATGAGCAGTTCTTC.